This T cell receptor beta chain is drawn from a study of blood T cell repertoires in COVID-19. On the study more broadly: COVID-19 samples from acute and convalescent phases originated in the United States, Italy and Spain. T cells, B-cell-depleted T cells, or PBMCs provided the cDNA or gDNA that served as material.

Methods used by the authors: Quantification of nucleated cells was approximated via reference gene primer amplification. Profiled with immunoSEQ multiplex PCR; TCRdb holds only in-frame clones, not every one. V, J and clone size were drawn from that table, and D and trimming were deduced from the DNA. Here the sample spans more than 55,000 clones, around 73% being singletons. The V and J ends lost 2 bases and 7 bases, in that order; junction bases with no gene match: 10. Germline-derived CDR1 and CDR2 are MDHEN and SYDVKM. CDR3 length: 16 residues. The receptor was isolated from a man older than 75 with active or convalescent COVID-19. The chain combines TRBV28 with TRBJ2-1; TRBD2 aligns across 8 bases. Sequenced: peripheral blood. The CDR3 sequence is CASSLPAGAGPNEQFF. The CDR3 DNA reads TGTGCCAGCAGTTTACCAGCGGGAGCGGGCCCGAATGAGCAGTTCTTC.